This entry lists 29 T cell receptor beta chains sequenced from one sample in a study of T cell repertoires in cytomegalovirus infection. TCRdb used MiXCR to reprocess the reads, holding one entry per CDR3 protein. This sample has about 76,000 distinct CDR3 sequences; less than 4.5% occur once, and the top ten carry over 4.5%. Sequenced input: PBMCs. The source is a human donor in good health (CMV status not recorded). Some clones in this sample may be carry-over from other donors' samples.

This clonotype appeared a single time. The chain recombines TRBV20-1 with TRBJ1-5; 9 bases are shared with TRBD1. The germline V gene encodes CDR1 DFQATT and CDR2 SNEGSKA (reference sequence). V shed 6 bases and J 2 bases; nucleotides not matched to a gene: 11. This CDR3 has 16 residues. As DNA, the CDR3 is TGCAGTGCCCAAGGGACAGGGCTATCGGGCAATCAGCCCCAGCATTTT. This sequence encodes CSAQGTGLSGNQPQHF.

This clonotype was seen repeatedly, ten times or more. The chain joins TRBV7-6 to TRBJ2-5, with unresolved D. Germline V gene lookup returns CDR1 SGHVS and CDR2 FNYEAQ. The CDR3 spans 14 residues. V was cut by 5 bases and J by 5 bases, with 15 bases left in between. The CDR3 DNA reads TGTGCCAGCAGCCCACGCCCAGTGGAGGAGACCCAGTACTTC. It yields the protein CASSPRPVEETQYF.

In its sample, this clonotype was seen many times. The J gene is TRBJ1-2, the V gene TRBV7-8; 10 bases align to TRBD1. Germline loops: CDR1 SGHVS, CDR2 FQNEAQ. The junction had 11 bases not matched to a gene; V was cut back by 2 bases and J by 8 bases. This CDR3 is built from 16 residues. The CDR3 protein is CASSLFDPGQGFGYTF. DNA of the CDR3: TGTGCCAGCAGCTTATTTGACCCGGGACAGGGGTTCGGCTACACCTTC.

This clonotype was observed many times. The chain couples TRBV28 to TRBJ1-2; D gene ambiguous. Per germline, CDR1 MDHEN and CDR2 SYDVKM. CDR3 length: 11 amino acids. Trimming pared 3 bases from V and 4 bases from J, leaving 3 bases between. DNA of the CDR3: TGTGCCAGCAGTTTCGGCTATGGCTACACCTTC. It translates to CASSFGYGYTF.

In its sample, this clonotype was seen many times. This rearrangement joins TRBV7-9 to TRBJ2-4; D might be TRBD1 or TRBD2, each matching 7 bases. Germline CDR1 is SEHNR and CDR2 is FQNEAQ (reference sequence). The length of the CDR3 is 16 residues. Trimming stripped 2 bases from V and 1 base from J, with 12 bases between. The CDR3 sequence: CASSLSGGVAKNIQYF. CDR3 bases: TGTGCCAGCAGCTTATCAGGGGGGGTTGCCAAAAACATTCAGTACTTC.

This clonotype was found many times. This chain joins TRBV7-6 and TRBJ2-2, with D possibly being TRBD1 (6 bases). The length of the CDR3 is 15 residues. Germline V gives CDR1 SGHVS, CDR2 FNYEAQ. V gave up 5 bases and J gave up 1 base, with 11 bases separating them. CDR3 sequence: CASSTLTGNTGELFF. CDR3 nucleotide sequence: TGTGCCAGCAGCACACTGACAGGGAACACCGGGGAGCTGTTTTTT.

This clonotype was picked up many times. V and J are TRBV7-3 and TRBJ1-1, with D tentatively TRBD1 (6 bases). The V end lost 6 bases, the J end lost 2 bases, and 10 bases lay between the germline ends. This CDR3 has 13 residues. Looked up from germline, CDR1 is SGHTA and CDR2 is FQGTGA. As DNA, the CDR3 is TGTGCCAGCAGTTGGACAGCTAACACTGAAGCTTTCTTT. Protein: CASSWTANTEAFF.

This clonotype has a count of ten or more. The chain is built from TRBV10-3 and TRBJ1-1; 12 positions agree with TRBD1. The CDR3 runs 19 residues. Germline V gene sequence: CDR1 ENHRY, CDR2 SYGVKD. V shed 3 bases and J 1 base; nucleotides not matched to a gene: 12. CDR3 region: CAISDIFGTGGRKNTEAFF. Here the CDR3 DNA reads TGTGCCATCAGTGATATTTTTGGGACAGGGGGCAGGAAGAACACTGAAGCTTTCTTT.

This clonotype occurred many times. This rearrangement joins TRBV20-1 to TRBJ1-3; D perhaps matches TRBD1 (5 bases). Trimming pared 6 bases from V and 2 bases from J, leaving 14 bases between. CDR1 and CDR2 from the germline V gene are DFQATT and SNEGSKA (reference sequence). The CDR3 covers 14 residues. Here the CDR3 reads CSAARDATGNTIYF. CDR3 nucleotide sequence: TGCAGTGCCGCCCGGGACGCTACTGGAAACACCATATATTTT.

Many counts were recorded for this clonotype. This chain links TRBV30 with TRBJ1-1; D is perhaps TRBD1 (5 bases). The ends were cut back, 0 bases at V and 3 bases at J, with 11 bases in the middle. The CDR3 extends over 14 amino acids. The V gene's germline CDR1 is GTSNPN and CDR2 SVGIG (reference sequence). The CDR3 loop reads CAWSVLGGYTEAFF. CDR3 in DNA: TGTGCCTGGAGTGTCCTCGGGGGATACACTGAAGCTTTCTTT.

In its sample, this clonotype was seen many times. The gene calls are TRBV7-2 and TRBJ2-5, with D possibly TRBD2 on 6 matching bases. Germline V gene data show CDR1 as SGHTA and CDR2 as FQGNSA. V was clipped by 1 base and J by 3 bases, with 9 bases between them. The CDR3 consists of 14 residues. CDR3 in amino acids: CASSLGTTEETQYF. CDR3 in DNA: TGTGCCAGCAGCTTAGGGACTACAGAAGAGACCCAGTACTTC.

This clonotype was observed at least ten times. The chain carries TRBV4-1 and TRBJ2-5; 9 bases map to TRBD2. The CDR3 extends over 14 amino acids. Germline CDR1 and CDR2: MGHRA and YSYEKL. V shed 3 bases, J shed 2 bases, and the junction held 1 base outside the gene matches. The CDR3 DNA sequence: TGCGCCAGCAGCCAGCGGGGGGGACAAGAGACCCAGTACTTC. The encoded protein is CASSQRGGQETQYF.

The chain combines TRBV7-6 with TRBJ2-7, with D possibly matching TRBD2 (6 bases). Germline CDR1 is SGHVS and CDR2 is FNYEAQ. V shed 1 base and J shed 3 bases, with 10 bases lying between them. This CDR3 has 14 residues. The CDR3, as DNA: TGTGCCAGCAGCTTAGGGGTGGGACTCTACGAGCAGTACTTC. Its translation is CASSLGVGLYEQYF.

For this clonotype: This may be a read error: a much more frequent sequence differs by one nucleotide. This chain joins TRBV7-9 and TRBJ1-1; D call uncertain. The germline CDR1 and CDR2 sequences are SEHNR and FQNEAQ (reference sequence). The CDR3 length is 14 residues. The CDR3 coding sequence is TGTGCCAGCAGCTTAAAACAGAGCCACACTGAAGCTGTCTTT. This translates into CASSLKQSHTEAVF.

Ten or more counts support this clonotype. The genes are TRBV6-2 or TRBV6-3 and TRBJ1-4, with unresolved D. The CDR3 consists of 13 residues. Germline CDR1 is MNHEY and CDR2 is SVGEGT. V lost 4 bases to trimming and J lost 8 bases, with 11 bases between them. The CDR3 region has the DNA TGTGCCAGCAGTTCGAGATGGAGGGAAAAACTGTTTTTT. This gives the protein CASSSRWREKLFF.

This clonotype has a count of ten or more. The rearrangement joins TRBV20-1 to TRBJ2-7, with D uncertain. The CDR3 has 12 residues. The ends were cut back, 4 bases at V and 0 bases at J, with 7 bases in the middle. Per the germline V gene, CDR1 is DFQATT and CDR2 is SNEGSKA (reference sequence). This CDR3 is CSATPPSYEQYF. DNA of the CDR3: TGCAGTGCTACCCCTCCCTCCTACGAGCAGTACTTC.

This clonotype appeared many times. V and J are TRBV7-2 and TRBJ2-1; 14 bases are a match to TRBD2. The germline V gene encodes CDR1 SGHTA and CDR2 FQGNSA. The CDR3 is made up of 17 amino acids. Losses at the gene ends were 5 bases for V and 7 bases for J; bases not matched to a gene: 10. The CDR3: CASSPGLAGDWRNEQFF. In DNA form, the CDR3 reads TGTGCCAGCAGCCCGGGACTAGCGGGGGACTGGCGGAATGAGCAGTTCTTC.

This clonotype was seen many times. V and J are TRBV19 and TRBJ1-2; 8 bases fit TRBD1. Germline V CDR1 and CDR2: LNHDA, SQIVND (reference sequence). The CDR3 runs to 15 residues. The V segment lost 4 bases and the J segment 4 bases; nucleotides outside the gene matches: 8. CDR3 protein: CASSTLAQGGYGYTF. For the CDR3, the DNA is TGTGCCAGTAGTACCCTCGCACAGGGGGGCTATGGCTACACCTTC.

The table lists this clonotype with many counts. The V call is TRBV5-1, the J call TRBJ2-1; a possible D gene is TRBD1 (6 bases). Germline CDR1 is SGHRS and CDR2 is YFSETQ. The CDR3 length is 14 residues. With 4 bases removed from V and 5 bases from J, the gap between germline ends came to 13 bases. CDR3 in amino acids: CASSPQWGHNEQFF. DNA for the CDR3: TGCGCCAGCAGCCCCCAATGGGGGCACAATGAGCAGTTCTTC.

This clonotype occurred many times. The V and J genes are TRBV20-1 and TRBJ1-4; TRBD1 is a possible D gene (5 bases). CDR3 size: 14 residues. Germline values: CDR1 DFQATT, CDR2 SNEGSKA (reference sequence). V was trimmed by 4 bases and J by 0 bases, leaving 9 bases between them. CDR3 nucleotide sequence: TGCAGTGCTATCTGGACAACAACTAATGAAAAACTGTTTTTT. Translated, it gives CSAIWTTTNEKLFF.

This clonotype was observed at least ten times. The genes are TRBV4-1 and TRBJ2-5; TRBD1 matches 8 bases. The J segment lost 4 bases and the V segment lost 5 bases, leaving 6 bases of the junction unmatched. CDR3 size: 14 residues. Germline CDR1 MGHRA, CDR2 YSYEKL. The CDR3 reads CASSSDRVGETQYF. The CDR3 region has the DNA TGCGCCAGCAGCTCGGACAGGGTGGGAGAGACCCAGTACTTC.

This clonotype came up many times. DNA for the CDR3: TGTGCCAGCAGCCTCGAGTTCCAAGAGACCCAGTACTTC. This translates into CASSLEFQETQYF. The V and J genes are TRBV7-7 and TRBJ2-5; D is unclear. Trimming took 5 bases from V and 1 from J, leaving 8 bases between them. Germline V lookup: CDR1 SSHAT, CDR2 FNYEAQ (reference sequence). CDR3 length equals 13 residues.

At least ten counts were recorded for this clonotype. The chain couples TRBV7-2 to TRBJ2-1; TRBD2 matches 8 bases. The CDR3 runs to 16 residues. The V and J ends lost 0 bases and 6 bases, in that order; junction bases with no gene match: 7. The germline V gene has CDR1 SGHTA and CDR2 FQGNSA. The CDR3 here is CASSLAGAGGPNEQFF. The CDR3 coding sequence is TGTGCCAGCAGCTTAGCAGGGGCGGGGGGACCCAATGAGCAGTTCTTC.

For this clonotype: A read error is possible here, since a much larger clone lies one base away. V gene TRBV5-4 combines with J gene TRBJ2-3, with 9 bases aligning to TRBD2. Losses at the gene ends were 3 bases for V and 4 bases for J; bases not matched to a gene: 3. This CDR3 region has 14 residues. Germline lookup yields CDR1 SGHNT and CDR2 YYREEE (reference sequence). Here the CDR3 DNA reads TGTGCCAGCAGCTGGGGCGGGAGGGCAGATACGCAGTATTTT. This codes for CASSWGGRADTQYF. Based on the CDR3 plus reference TRBV5-4 and TRBJ2-3, the full variable domain is ETGVTQSPTHLIKTRGQQVTLRCSSQSGHNTVSWYQQALGQGPQFIFQYYREEENGRGNFPPRFSGLQFPNYSSELNVNALELDDSALYLCASSWGGRADTQYFGPGTRLTVL.

The table lists this clonotype with many counts. The chain uses TRBV7-9 and TRBJ2-3; no firm D call. Germline CDR1 and CDR2: SEHNR and FQNEAQ (reference sequence). The V end lost 5 bases, the J end lost 1 base, and 7 bases lay between the germline ends. The length of the CDR3 is 13 residues. CDR3 sequence (DNA): TGTGCCAGCAGCAAGACCGGCACAGATACGCAGTATTTT. Its protein is CASSKTGTDTQYF.

This clonotype showed up many times. V usage is TRBV2 and J usage is TRBJ1-1; the D is unclear. Germline CDR1 reads SNHLY; CDR2 reads FYNNEI. This CDR3 is 10 amino acids long. The V and J ends lost 7 bases and 3 bases respectively, with 3 bases between them. The CDR3 DNA sequence: TGTGCCAGCACCTACACTGAAGCTTTCTTT. As protein: CASTYTEAFF.

This clonotype was counted ten times or more. The V and J genes are TRBV10-2 and TRBJ1-1; D not certain. The CDR3 covers 14 residues. CDR1 and CDR2 from the germline V gene are WSHSY and SAAADI. The V and J ends lost 3 bases and 4 bases respectively, with 12 bases between them. The CDR3 sequence: CASSEVGGGTEAFF. DNA for the CDR3: TGCGCCAGCAGTGAAGTTGGAGGAGGCACTGAAGCTTTCTTT.

This clonotype was detected many times. The gene calls are TRBV5-1 and TRBJ1-5; D possibly corresponds to TRBD1 (5 bases). Trimming pared 4 bases from V and 2 bases from J, leaving 19 bases between. The germline V gene encodes CDR1 SGHRS and CDR2 YFSETQ. This CDR3 spans 17 amino acids. The CDR3 reads CASSRSPQGEGNQPQHF. The CDR3 coding sequence is TGCGCCAGCAGCCGGAGCCCTCAGGGAGAGGGCAATCAGCCCCAGCATTTT.

This clonotype appeared many times. This chain uses TRBV20-1 with TRBJ2-7; the match to TRBD1 covers 11 bases. CDR3 length equals 15 residues. Trimming removed 3 bases from V and 4 bases from J; junction bases left unmatched: 8. Germline V gene sequence: CDR1 DFQATT, CDR2 SNEGSKA (reference sequence). The CDR3 DNA reads TGCAGTGCTAGTTCTGTCGGGACAGGGGGTTACGAGCAGTACTTC. Amino acid sequence: CSASSVGTGGYEQYF.